This T cell receptor beta chain was documented in a study of preoperative IRX-2 immunotherapy in early breast cancer (dated by TCRdb to between 2018 and 2020). As concerns this clone: Its binding antigen is unknown. Base qualities were left out, and no much larger clone turns up one base away.

Taken with the paper, the label for treatment or condition translates to: preoperative locoregional IRX-2 cytokine immunotherapy. The samples were obtained from a phase Ib study that tested preoperative, locoregional IRX-2 cytokine immunotherapy designed to prime immune responses. The donors were early-stage breast cancer patients who were given IRX-2 prior to surgery. The library was made by the immunoSEQ multiplex PCR assay. Drawn from immuneACCESS, this table holds only the in-frame rearrangements with V and J called that TCRdb kept. Clones are partly lost; checked studies trace under half to an unresolved V gene and leave the rest unexplained. The sample data list roughly 24,000 clones, and approximately 72% of these were observed just once. Together, the top ten hold approximately 6.6% of the sample. The germline V gene (reference sequence) provides CDR1 GTSNPN and CDR2 SVGIG. Between the V and J ends, shortened by 4 bases and 0 bases respectively, the junction contains 16 bases. Spanning cysteine to phenylalanine, the CDR3 consists of 16 amino acids. Only the CDR3 region is kept as DNA, spanning 48 bases read in frame from base 1.

The chain was built from TRBV30 and TRBJ1-3, and TRBD1 may be the D gene, going by 6 matching bases. The specimen comprised lymph node tissue, sampled after IRX-2 immunotherapy. The origin of this receptor is a human donor with breast cancer. The bases read TGTGCCTGGAACTACGGGGGCTCAAGCTCTGGAAACACCATATATTTT. Its protein product is CAWNYGGSSSGNTIYF.